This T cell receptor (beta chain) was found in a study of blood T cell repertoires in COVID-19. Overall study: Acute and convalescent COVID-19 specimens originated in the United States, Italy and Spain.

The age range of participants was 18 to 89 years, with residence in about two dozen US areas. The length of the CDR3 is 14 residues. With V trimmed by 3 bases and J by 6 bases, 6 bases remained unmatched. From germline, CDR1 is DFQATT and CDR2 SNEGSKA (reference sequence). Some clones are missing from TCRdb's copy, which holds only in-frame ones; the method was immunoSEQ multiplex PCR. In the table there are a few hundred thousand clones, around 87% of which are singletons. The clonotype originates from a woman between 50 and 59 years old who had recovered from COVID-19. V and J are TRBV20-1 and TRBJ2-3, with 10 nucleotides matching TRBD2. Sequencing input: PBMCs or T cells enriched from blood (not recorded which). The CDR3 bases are TGCAGTGCTAGTCGGCTAGCGGGAGCGGATACGCAGTATTTT. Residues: CSASRLAGADTQYF.